One and the same sample provided the 10 T cell receptor beta chains below, sequenced in a study of CD8+CD57+ T cells in acquired aplastic anemia. Patients picked for sequencing had shown CD8+CD57+ cell expansion detected by flow cytometry. Template material for TCR beta VDJ and CDR3 profiling consisted of genomic DNA. Each CDR3 protein is one row after TCRdb ran MiXCR on the reads. The sample holds some 150,000 distinct CDR3 sequences, around half seen once. Material for sequencing was sorted CD4+, CD8+, or CD8+CD57+ T cells (not recorded which) from PBMCs. The receptor source for this set is a human donor with aplastic anemia.

The sample holds a few counts of this clonotype. J is TRBJ2-3 and V is TRBV20-1; 12 bases are shared with TRBD2. The CDR3 has 16 residues. With V trimmed by 2 bases and J by 7 bases, 10 bases remained unmatched. Germline V gene sequence: CDR1 DFQATT, CDR2 SNEGSKA (reference sequence). CDR3 loop: CSARTLAGGRYHTQYF. As DNA, the CDR3 is TGCAGTGCTAGAACCCTAGCGGGGGGGCGGTATCATACGCAGTATTTT.

Note on this clonotype: This may be a read error, as it is one base from a much larger clone. CDR3 region: CATQTRDRKEAQYF. CDR3 nucleotides: TGTGCCACCCAAACCAGGGACAGAAAAGAGGCCCAGTACTTC. J is TRBJ2-5 and V is TRBV5-3; 7 bases map to TRBD1. TRBV5-3 is treated as an ORF (open reading frame) with a function not yet certain. This CDR3 spans 14 amino acids.

This chain connects TRBV29-1 to TRBJ1-1; 7 nucleotides agree with TRBD1. The CDR3 contains 12 residues. J gave up 5 bases and V 6 bases, and 6 bases lay outside the gene matches. Per germline, CDR1 SQVTM and CDR2 ANQGSEA. This chain's CDR3 is CSVQGRGTEAFF. The CDR3 nucleotides are TGCAGCGTCCAGGGCAGGGGGACTGAAGCTTTCTTT.

Ten or more counts support this clonotype. V and J are TRBV10-3 and TRBJ1-1, with D possibly being TRBD1 (5 bases). This CDR3 spans 13 amino acids. V was cut by 8 bases and J by 0 bases, with 10 bases left in between. Germline V gives CDR1 ENHRY, CDR2 SYGVKD. CDR3 bases: TGTGCCATCGCGACAGAACTGAACACTGAAGCTTTCTTT. Protein product: CAIATELNTEAFF.

V and J are TRBV19 and TRBJ2-2, with 8 bases aligning to TRBD2. Germline assignment: CDR1 LNHDA and CDR2 SQIVND (reference sequence). V shed 9 bases and J 4 bases; nucleotides not matched to a gene: 10. The CDR3 sequence is 15 residues long. This chain's CDR3 is CASLGTRESTGELFF. DNA for the CDR3: TGTGCCAGCCTCGGGACTAGAGAGTCCACCGGGGAGCTGTTTTTT.

This clonotype was seen more than once but under ten times. The chain joins TRBV15 to TRBJ2-3; no reliable D call. The CDR3 is 16 residues long. V was clipped by 0 bases and J by 4 bases, with 14 bases between them. Germline lookup yields CDR1 LNHNV and CDR2 YYDKDF (reference sequence). The CDR3: CATSREMSSGSDTQYF. Here the CDR3 DNA reads TGTGCCACCAGCAGAGAGATGTCCTCAGGATCAGATACGCAGTATTTT.

Regarding this clonotype: Here the CDR3 omits its conserved ending phenylalanine or tryptophan, so a read error is the likely source. The chain recombines TRBV7-9 with TRBJ1-2; D unclear. V dropped 5 bases and J dropped 5 bases, with 15 bases sitting between them. The CDR3 runs to 14 residues. CDR1 and CDR2 from the germline V gene are SEHNR and FQNEAQ (reference sequence). The CDR3 DNA follows: TGTGCCAGCAGCCCTTACCCCGAAGATTATGGCTACACCCTC. Its protein product is CASSPYPEDYGYTL.

V and J are TRBV6-1 and TRBJ1-2; D is possibly TRBD1 (6 bases). From germline, CDR1 is MNHNS and CDR2 SASEGT. V gave up 5 bases and J gave up 4 bases, with 20 bases separating them. The CDR3 runs 16 residues. CDR3 region: CASSPLRTVGFYGYTF. CDR3 DNA: TGTGCCAGCAGTCCACTCCGGACAGTGGGATTCTATGGCTACACCTTC.

This clonotype showed up just a few times. This chain connects TRBV20-1 to TRBJ2-7; 7 bases line up with TRBD1. Germline CDR1 is DFQATT and CDR2 is SNEGSKA (reference sequence). This CDR3 is built from 15 residues. The trim removed 6 bases at V and 2 bases at J, leaving 13 bases unmatched. CDR3 nucleotide sequence: TGCAGTGCGCCGGACAGGCCCCCCGGACCCTACGAGCAGTACTTC. This encodes CSAPDRPPGPYEQYF.

There are many counts of this clonotype. V gene TRBV15 combines with J gene TRBJ1-4; 8 bases are a match to TRBD1. V was clipped by 8 bases and J by 7 bases; unmatched bases: 6. CDR3 length equals 13 residues. Germline V gene sequence: CDR1 LNHNV, CDR2 YYDKDF (reference sequence). This chain's CDR3 is CATADRVTEKLFF. The CDR3 DNA follows: TGTGCCACCGCGGACAGGGTTACTGAAAAACTGTTTTTT.